The source of this TCR beta chain is a study of T-cell reconstitution after alpha-beta-depleted transplantation in children (dated by TCRdb to about 2016). The study in broad terms: Using TCR repertoire profiling, the study followed T-cell immune reconstitution in a quantitative way in children after TCRalphabeta/CD19-depleted allogeneic hematopoietic cell transplantation.

The label giving this sample's treatment or condition can be read as: allogeneic hematopoietic cell transplantation with graft depleted of TCRalphabeta T cells and CD19 B cells. The children who served as transplant recipients had been given grafts of TCRalphabeta/CD19-depleted allogeneic hematopoietic cells. The junction shows trimming of 7 bases on V and 5 bases on J, plus 13 bases between the germline ends. The CDR3 sequence holds 13 residues, the cysteine and phenylalanine included. Only the CDR3 portion is preserved as DNA: 39 bases, with reading frame beginning at the first base. Via the germline V gene, CDR1 is SGHRS and CDR2 YFSETQ. The receptor library was made with PCR. Sequencing relied on an Illumina HiSeq 2500. TCR libraries were prepared with molecular barcoding, using unique molecular identifiers to normalize TCRbeta repertoire quantification. TCRdb's own reprocessing of the public reads used fastp at Q25 and MiXCR and kept productive beta chains. Every CDR3 protein is listed once, alongside the most common genes and DNA of its rows. Present in this sample are some 300,000 distinct CDR3 sequences, around 10% of which were seen just once. Clones ranked in the top ten supply less than 9% of the sample.

This clonotype has ten or more counts. What this receptor recognizes is not known. No much larger clonotype is one base removed from it; base qualities were not supplied. The paper as a whole reports these results and caveats: The apparently early recovery of alphabetaT-cell counts about two months after transplant reportedly depended on only several hundred rapidly expanded clones that came from non-depleted graft cells. In some patients, the high TCRbeta diversity seen at day 60 was put down to recipient T cells and intrathymic progenitors that had survived conditioning. Hyperexpanded clone frequencies declined over subsequent months; after one year, T-cell counts and TCRbeta diversity were mostly attributed to newly produced T cells.

The rearrangement combines TRBV5-1 with TRBJ1-5; the D gene assignment is ambiguous. This TCR derives from a boy less than two years old with acute myeloid leukemia, due to receive a stem cell transplant. Sequenced material: PBMCs, taken before TCRalphabeta/CD19-depleted stem cell transplant. Here is the DNA: TGCGCCAGCGCGAGGGATCGGGATCAGCCCCAGCATTTT. The encoded protein is CASARDRDQPQHF.